The TCR beta chain described here comes from a study of OX40 agonist ivuxolimab in advanced cancers. About this clone itself: Its antigen is not known.

Study-level findings and limits: On average, CD8+ T cells had more expanded clones than CD4+.

Method: immunoSEQ multiplex PCR; TCRdb's copy keeps in-frame clones and lacks some. The data contain 65,000 to 80,000 clones, roughly 86% of them singletons. The TCR comes from an adult with an advanced solid tumor such as melanoma, head and neck, liver or kidney cancer. The material was CD4+ or CD8+ T cells sorted from blood, obtained in a trial of the OX40 agonist ivuxolimab.

For the CDR3, the DNA is TGTGCCAGCAGGGCGGGAAGCTCCTATAATTCACCCCTCCACTTT. Protein: CASRAGSSYNSPLHF. The V and J genes are TRBV6-6 and TRBJ1-6; D is unresolved. This CDR3 spans 15 amino acids. Germline CDR1 and CDR2: MNHNY and SVGAGI (reference sequence). V was clipped by 6 bases and J by 0 bases, with 9 bases between them.